This T cell receptor beta chain was identified in a study of blood T cell repertoires in COVID-19. As handled by the study authors: Estimates of nucleated cell counts were drawn from the amplification of reference gene primers. Measured with immunoSEQ multiplex PCR; TCRdb has only the in-frame clones, and not every one. V and J calls and clone size are those listed in that table; D and trimming were worked out from the DNA. The table has under 130,000 clones, 75% to 90% seen once; the top ten hold around 12%. This CDR3 contains 18 residues. Trimming left V 0 bases short and J 6 bases short, with 21 bases between. CDR1 is LGHDT and CDR2 is YNNKEL in the germline V gene (reference sequence).

The gene calls are TRBV3-1 (or the pseudogene TRBV3-2) and TRBJ1-5, with D tentatively TRBD1 (5 bases). This clonotype was sampled from a human donor in a cohort sampled during active COVID-19. The sample was peripheral blood. The CDR3 loop reads CASSQDRPRYGGIQPQHF. The CDR3 nucleotides read TGTGCCAGCAGCCAAGATCGTCCCCGATACGGGGGGATTCAGCCCCAGCATTTT.